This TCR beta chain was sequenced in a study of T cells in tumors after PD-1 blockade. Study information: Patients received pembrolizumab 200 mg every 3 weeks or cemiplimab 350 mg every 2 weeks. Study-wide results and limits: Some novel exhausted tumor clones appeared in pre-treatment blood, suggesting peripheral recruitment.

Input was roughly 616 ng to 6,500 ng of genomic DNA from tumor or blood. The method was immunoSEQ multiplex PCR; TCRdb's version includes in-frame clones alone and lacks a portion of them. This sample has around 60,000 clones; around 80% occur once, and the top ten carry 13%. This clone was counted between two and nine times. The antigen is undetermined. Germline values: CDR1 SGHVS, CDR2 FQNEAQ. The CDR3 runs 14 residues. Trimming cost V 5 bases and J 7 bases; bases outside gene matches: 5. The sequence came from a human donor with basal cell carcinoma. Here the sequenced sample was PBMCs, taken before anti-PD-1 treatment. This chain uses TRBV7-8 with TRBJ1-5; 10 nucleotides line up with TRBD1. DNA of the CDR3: TGTGCCAGCAGCCTCGGGACAGGGGACCAGCCCCAGCATTTT. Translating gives CASSLGTGDQPQHF.